Below are 13 T cell receptor beta chains sequenced from a single sample in a study of regulatory T cells in long-lasting Graves disease. In building TCR beta libraries, iRepertoire HTBI primers were used together with Arm-PCR of CDR3 regions. A single record per CDR3 protein comes from TCRdb applying MiXCR to the multiplex PCR reads. The table has some 600,000 distinct CDR3 sequences, about 16% seen once. The time point was: newly diagnosed GD, antithyroid drugs for less than 3 months. With RNA extracted from PBMCs as input, the TCR library was made. This sample was also put to use in a study of T cells in Graves' hyperthyroidism and ophthalmopathy.

The source was peripheral blood mononuclear cells (PBMCs), collected at new diagnosis, from a patient treated with antithyroid drugs. The source is a man aged 18-30 years with Graves disease.

This clonotype was observed a few times. This rearrangement joins TRBV4-1 to TRBJ1-5; possibly TRBD1 for D (5 bases). The length of the CDR3 is 14 residues. Trimming removed 0 bases from V and 5 bases from J, with 8 bases in between. Germline-derived CDR1 and CDR2 are MGHRA and YSYEKL. The CDR3 reads CASSQDAGDQPQHF. CDR3 nucleotide sequence: TGCGCCAGCAGCCAAGATGCGGGGGATCAGCCCCAGCATTTT.

The V call is TRBV20-1, the J call TRBJ2-2, with TRBD1 matching over 10 bases. This CDR3 is 15 amino acids long. Unmatched junction bases numbered 8, after V lost 4 bases and J lost 6 bases. The germline gives CDR1 DFQATT, CDR2 SNEGSKA (reference sequence). In DNA, the CDR3 is TGCAGTGCTATTTACCGGGACAGGGGTCCCGGGGAGCTGTTTTTT. This codes for CSAIYRDRGPGELFF.

This chain links TRBV7-9 with TRBJ2-4, with a possible D match to TRBD1 (5 bases). Germline-derived CDR1 and CDR2 are SEHNR and FQNEAQ (reference sequence). The V gene lost 6 bases and the J gene lost 6 bases, with 9 bases spanning the gap. This CDR3 spans 12 amino acids. DNA for the CDR3: TGTGCCAGCAGTAGGGGTGGAAACATTCAGTACTTC. Amino acids: CASSRGGNIQYF.

In this sample, this clonotype turned up a few times. The V call is TRBV15, the J call TRBJ2-3; D uncertain. V dropped 8 bases and J dropped 4 bases, with 10 bases sitting between them. This CDR3 comprises 12 residues. CDR1 LNHNV and CDR2 YYDKDF come from the germline V gene (reference sequence). CDR3 coding DNA: TGTGCCACCGGAGAGCGAGCAGATACGCAGTATTTT. The encoded protein is CATGERADTQYF. The full variable domain, in which reference TRBV15 and TRBJ2-3 provide the parts outside the CDR3, is DAMVIQNPRYQVTQFGKPVTLSCSQTLNHNVMYWYQQKSSQAPKLLFHYYDKDFNNEADTPDNFQSRRPNTSFCFLDIRSPGLGDTAMYLCATGERADTQYFGPGTRLTVL.

The count of this clonotype is one. This may come from a read error, since a much larger clone is one base off. No conserved phenylalanine or tryptophan ends this CDR3, so it is likely a read error. The chain combines TRBV30 with TRBJ2-1, with D uncertain. V was shortened by 2 bases and J by 8 bases, with 13 bases between the two germline ends. The CDR3 sequence is 13 residues long. Per germline, CDR1 GTSNPN and CDR2 SVGIG (reference sequence). The CDR3 DNA sequence: TGTGCCTGGAGTTTGGCCCTTAGATATGAGCAGTTCTCC. Its translation: CAWSLALRYEQFS.

J is TRBJ2-3 and V is TRBV20-1; the match to TRBD2 covers 12 bases. TRBJ2-5 explains the end of the DNA better; the J call may be wrong. The CDR3 runs 16 residues. The germline gives CDR1 DFQATT, CDR2 SNEGSKA (reference sequence). CDR3 in amino acids: CSASWASGRGLETQYF. The CDR3 DNA sequence: TGCAGTGCTAGTTGGGCTAGCGGGAGGGGTTTGGAGACCCAGTACTTC.

The chain employs TRBV15 and TRBJ1-3; TRBD1 aligns across 7 bases. V shed 5 bases, J shed 4 bases, and the junction held 5 bases outside the gene matches. Germline V gene sequence: CDR1 LNHNV, CDR2 YYDKDF (reference sequence). There are 14 residues in the CDR3. In DNA, the CDR3 is TGTGCCACCAGCGATCAAGGGGGCGGAAACACCATATATTTT. Translating gives CATSDQGGGNTIYF.

The sample holds many counts of this clonotype. J is TRBJ1-2 and V is TRBV30, with unresolved D. V lost 4 bases to trimming and J lost 8 bases, with 17 bases between them. The germline V gene has CDR1 GTSNPN and CDR2 SVGIG (reference sequence). The CDR3 totals 13 residues. In DNA form, the CDR3 reads TGTGCCTGGACATCAAGGCCTCACGGCGGCTACACCTTC. This translates into CAWTSRPHGGYTF.

This clonotype was observed at least ten times. The rearrangement joins TRBV7-2 to TRBJ2-1, with 12 bases fitting TRBD2. The CDR3 consists of 15 residues. V shed 6 bases, J shed 4 bases, and the junction held 4 bases outside the gene matches. Germline CDR1 reads SGHTA; CDR2 reads FQGNSA. The CDR3 reads CASSSSGGAYNEQFF. The CDR3 DNA reads TGTGCCAGCAGTTCTAGCGGGGGGGCTTACAATGAGCAGTTCTTC.

This clonotype was detected ten times or more. The chain combines TRBV2 with TRBJ1-1; possibly TRBD1 for D (5 bases). Germline V lookup: CDR1 SNHLY, CDR2 FYNNEI. Trimming stripped 4 bases from V and 6 bases from J, with 18 bases between. The CDR3 extends over 15 amino acids. The CDR3 DNA reads as TGTGCCAGCAGTGCGGGCCGGGGCAGGTGGTCTGAAGCTTTCTTT. Translating gives CASSAGRGRWSEAFF.

This clonotype was detected many times. The chain couples TRBV12-3 or TRBV12-4 to TRBJ1-5; TRBD1 might be the D (5 bases). V dropped 7 bases and J dropped 2 bases, with 9 bases sitting between them. This CDR3 region has 13 residues. As DNA, the CDR3 is TGTGCCAGCACCCTGGGGGGCAATCAGCCCCAGCATTTT. This codes for CASTLGGNQPQHF.

To note about this clonotype: Possible read error: a much larger clone is one base away. The conserved closing phenylalanine or tryptophan is absent in this CDR3, likely reflecting a read error. The chain couples TRBV11-3 to TRBJ2-3; 7 bases align to TRBD2. Unmatched junction bases numbered 4, after V lost 4 bases and J lost 3 bases. Germline V gene sequence: CDR1 SGHNT, CDR2 YENEEA. The CDR3 runs 14 residues. Written as DNA, the CDR3 is TGTGCCAGCAGCTCCTTCGGGAGGACAGATACGCAGTATTCT. The encoded protein is CASSSFGRTDTQYS.

The chain combines TRBV4-2 with TRBJ2-1; 8 positions match TRBD2. CDR1 is LGHNA, CDR2 YNFKEQ, per germline. Trimming cost V 8 bases and J 0 bases; bases outside gene matches: 6. The CDR3 totals 15 residues. The CDR3 coding sequence is TGTGCCAGCGGGCAAAGCGGGAGCTCCTACAATGAGCAGTTCTTC. Translating it yields CASGQSGSSYNEQFF.